This T cell receptor beta chain stems from a study of cytomegalovirus exposure and HLA in healthy donors. The primer mix had 60 Vbeta and 13 Jbeta primers. Profiled with immunoSEQ multiplex PCR; TCRdb holds only in-frame clones, not every one. This sample contains roughly 80,000 clones. The CDR3 sequence is 11 residues long. Per the germline V gene, CDR1 is MNHNS and CDR2 is SASEGT. Deletions cut 6 bases from V and 2 bases from J, with 4 bases between. This clonotype originated in a woman in her twenties or thirties in good health and CMV-seronegative. V and J are TRBV6-1 and TRBJ1-2; no firm D call. The material sequenced was PBMCs. The CDR3 spells CASRSNYGYTF. The CDR3 region has the DNA TGTGCCAGCAGGAGCAACTATGGCTACACCTTC.